This T cell receptor beta chain was retrieved from a study of blood T cell repertoires in COVID-19. Looking at the study overall: Some COVID-19 samples were acute and others convalescent; all came from the United States, Italy and Spain. Nucleic acid was either cDNA or gDNA, and it came from T cells, B-cell-depleted T cells, or PBMCs.

Authors' data handling: Amplification of reference gene primers was used by the study to estimate nucleated cell counts. TCRdb's table, derived via immunoSEQ multiplex PCR, lists solely in-frame clones and lacks some. Clone size and V and J calls were adopted from that table, with D and trimming inferred from the DNA. The sample lists roughly 86,000 clones, 70% to 85% seen once, with roughly 3% in the top ten. CDR3 length: 15 residues. The V segment lost 3 bases and the J segment 4 bases; nucleotides outside the gene matches: 9. Germline CDR1 is KGHSH and CDR2 is LQKENI. This clone has only one observation. Seattle cases were enrolled at active infection and followed longitudinally.

The chain employs TRBV18 and TRBJ2-7; 7 bases are shared with TRBD1. The sequence derives from a woman aged 80 or over with COVID-19, enrolled during active disease. Source material: peripheral blood. In nucleotides, the CDR3 is TGTGCCAGCTCACCTTCGACAGGGTGGGTTTACGAGCAGTACTTC. The encoded protein is CASSPSTGWVYEQYF.